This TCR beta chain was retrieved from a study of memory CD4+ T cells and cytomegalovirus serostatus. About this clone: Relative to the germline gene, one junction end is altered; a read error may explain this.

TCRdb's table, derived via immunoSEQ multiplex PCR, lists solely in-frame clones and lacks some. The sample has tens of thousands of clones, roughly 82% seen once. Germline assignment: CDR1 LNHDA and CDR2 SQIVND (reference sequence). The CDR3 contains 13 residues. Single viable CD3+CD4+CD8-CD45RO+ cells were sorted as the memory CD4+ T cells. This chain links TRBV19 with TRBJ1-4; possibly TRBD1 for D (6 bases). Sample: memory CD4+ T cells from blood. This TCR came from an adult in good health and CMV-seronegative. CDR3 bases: TGTTCCAGCAGGGGTGCAACTAATGAAAAACTGTTTTTT. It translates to CSSRGATNEKLFF.